Listed below are T cell receptor beta chains from one sample, sequenced in a study of T cell repertoires in cytomegalovirus infection. TCRdb passed the reads through MiXCR, listing each CDR3 protein once. The sample lists roughly 500,000 distinct CDR3 sequences, roughly a third occurring once. The antigens for these receptors are not known. This material consisted of cultured PBMCs, taken from culture after CMV antigen stimulation. The receptor source for this set is a human donor in good health (CMV status not recorded). Some clones in this sample may be carry-over from other donors' samples. The conserved cysteine and the conserved F or W are not part of the CDR3 here.

cdr3_aa	cdr3_length	v_call
ASSSLLIQPQH	11	TRBV12-3/TRBV12-4
ASSSTGTGGQETQY	14	TRBV5-1
SARGPSSYEQF	11	TRBV20-1
ATRQGGTSGSSDEQF	15	TRBV24-1
ASSLGGRDTIYEQY	14	TRBV5-4
ASSPPTVYEQY	11	TRBV18
ASTETHSEKLF	11	TRBV7-9
ASSLEQGGRAGKF	13	TRBV7-6
ASSLAFGAGETQY	13	TRBV7-6
ASSLVFHEQF	10	TRBV11-2
ASSFGGRETQY	11	TRBV7-2
ASSLVFRASGRAVINEQF	18	TRBV7-6
ASSASGEGGYT	11	TRBV7-2
ASSELGQGVSYEQY	14	TRBV7-9
ASSFRGSVSYNEQF	14	TRBV11-3
ASSQAPGLAGEVTKNIQY	18	TRBV4-1
ASRMKKIAGEFNEQF	15	TRBV11-2
ASSYSRPDGRYT	12	TRBV6-5
SVGGTRQETQY	11	TRBV29-1
SVRRYNEQF	9	TRBV29-1
ASSRGLSYNEQF	12	TRBV6-2/TRBV6-3
ASSEQATNTGELF	13	TRBV12-3/TRBV12-4
ASRVAEGTQY	10	TRBV27
ASSQSQGGTDTQY	13	TRBV23-1
ASSLRTSGSYDTQY	14	TRBV7-8
ASSLATGGFGVRELF	15	TRBV5-1
SARDSFGRANQPQH	14	TRBV20-1
ASSLMGGHQPQH	12	TRBV6-5
ASTDPRGEYGYT	12	TRBV7-2
ASSDYRTRNEQF	12	TRBV7-9
ASKLFNQPQH	10	TRBV19
ASSEWGPRDEQF	12	TRBV25-1
ASMTGQSNYGYT	12	TRBV6-1
ASSLASGPGNEQF	13	TRBV5-1
AISERGTSGRTSSYNEQF	18	TRBV10-3
ASSTQGGLSNEQF	13	TRBV7-8
ASSRPGSSYGYT	12	TRBV4-1